The 14 T cell receptor beta chains presented below share a single source sample, sequenced in a study of Graves' ophthalmopathy and Graves' hyperthyroidism. CDR3 regions of TCR beta were amplified from RNA transcripts. RT-PCR with HTBI primers came first, then second-round multiplex PCR. Each CDR3 protein is one row after TCRdb ran MiXCR on the multiplex PCR reads. The sample includes a few hundred thousand distinct CDR3 sequences, 17% of them seen just once. Sequencing used peripheral blood. These receptors came from an adult woman with stable Graves' hyperthyroidism.

There are many counts of this clonotype. The rearrangement joins TRBV12-3 or TRBV12-4 to TRBJ1-1, with 10 bases identical to TRBD1. Trimming removed 6 bases from V and 4 bases from J; junction bases left unmatched: 11. This CDR3 has 16 amino acids. The CDR3 here is CASSPNRQGASTEAFF. The CDR3 DNA reads as TGTGCCAGCAGCCCTAACAGACAGGGGGCGAGCACTGAAGCTTTCTTT.

For this clonotype: One base away lies a much larger clone, so this may be a sequencing read error. The missing conserved phenylalanine or tryptophan at the end of this CDR3 makes a read error likely. The V call is TRBV28, the J call TRBJ2-7; D is uncertain. Germline CDR1 and CDR2: MDHEN and SYDVKM. V gave up 5 bases and J gave up 1 base, with 12 bases separating them. The CDR3 consists of 14 residues. The CDR3 nucleotides are TGTGCCAGCAGTCCTGTCGACCTTTCCTACGAGCAGTACCTC. This codes for CASSPVDLSYEQYL.

This clonotype was observed at least ten times. The chain combines TRBV24-1 with TRBJ2-6; 7 nucleotides agree with TRBD2. Germline V CDR1 and CDR2: KGHDR, SFDVKD. The V segment lost 4 bases and the J segment 0 bases; nucleotides outside the gene matches: 8. The CDR3 is made up of 18 amino acids. The CDR3 region is CATSDGTKGYSGANVLTF. The CDR3 DNA follows: TGTGCCACCAGTGACGGGACTAAGGGGTACTCTGGGGCCAACGTCCTGACTTTC.

The sample holds many counts of this clonotype. The chain combines TRBV12-3 or TRBV12-4 with TRBJ2-7; maybe TRBD1 (5 bases). The CDR3 is 13 amino acids. V shed 6 bases and J shed 4 bases, with 13 bases lying between them. The CDR3 DNA reads TGTGCCAGCAGGCCCCAGGGATCGTACGAGCAGTACTTC. This translates into CASRPQGSYEQYF.

This clonotype was recorded a few times. A much larger clone lies a single base off, so this may be a read error. The chain links TRBV30 to TRBJ2-7; D gene unclear. The CDR3 contains 12 residues. Trimming took off 1 base at V and 3 bases at J, with 7 bases between the two ends. Germline values: CDR1 GTSNPN, CDR2 SVGIG (reference sequence). CDR3 amino acids: CAWSGAGYEQYF. The CDR3 DNA reads TGTGCCTGGAGTGGGGCAGGCTACGAGCAGTACTTC. The full variable domain, in which reference TRBV30 and TRBJ2-7 provide the parts outside the CDR3, is SQTIHQWPATLVQPVGSPLSLECTVEGTSNPNLYWYRQAAGRGLQLLFYSVGIGQISSEVPQNLSASRPQDRQFILSSKKLLLSDSGFYLCAWSGAGYEQYFGPGTRLTVT.

This clonotype was recorded at least ten times. The chain carries TRBV30 and TRBJ2-7; TRBD1 agrees at 8 bases. The V gene's germline CDR1 is GTSNPN and CDR2 SVGIG (reference sequence). There are 13 residues in the CDR3. Trimming removed 2 bases from V and 2 bases from J; junction bases left unmatched: 2. CDR3 protein: CAWSRQGTYEQYF. Written as DNA, the CDR3 is TGTGCCTGGAGTAGACAGGGGACCTACGAGCAGTACTTC.

This clonotype was observed a few times. The junction does not match germline at one end; this may be a read error. The genes are TRBV11-1 and TRBJ2-2; TRBD1 agrees at 7 bases. Germline CDR1 reads SGHAT; CDR2 reads FQDESV (reference sequence). The CDR3 extends over 17 amino acids. CDR3 nucleotides: TGTGCCAGCAGCCTCCCCCTAGGGGGCGGTAACACCGGGGAGCTGTGTTTT. This translates into CASSLPLGGGNTGELCF.

This clonotype was seen at least ten times. The rearrangement joins TRBV20-1 to TRBJ1-2; D is perhaps TRBD1 (5 bases). This CDR3 has 12 amino acids. From germline, CDR1 is DFQATT and CDR2 SNEGSKA (reference sequence). Trimming stripped 3 bases from V and 8 bases from J, with 13 bases between. The CDR3 bases are TGCAGTGCTAGCCGAGGGGTAGCGGGCTACACCTTC. Residues: CSASRGVAGYTF.

In its sample, this clonotype was seen many times. The chain joins TRBV29-1 to TRBJ2-2, with TRBD2 matching over 7 bases. Germline CDR1 reads SQVTM; CDR2 reads ANQGSEA. After removal of 1 base from V and 0 bases from J, the junction contained 8 bases not matched to a gene. The CDR3 runs to 17 residues. CDR3 protein: CSVEGGEGMANTGELFF. CDR3 nucleotide sequence: TGCAGCGTTGAAGGGGGGGAGGGGATGGCGAACACCGGGGAGCTGTTTTTT.

This clonotype occurred many times. This rearrangement joins TRBV28 to TRBJ2-7, with 7 bases aligning to TRBD1. After removal of 10 bases from V and 4 bases from J, the junction contained 16 bases not matched to a gene. Germline CDR1 MDHEN, CDR2 SYDVKM. CDR3 length equals 15 residues. The CDR3 region is CAISKGGSFSYEQYF. CDR3 coding DNA: TGTGCCATCTCGAAAGGGGGCTCCTTTTCATACGAGCAGTACTTC.

This rearrangement joins TRBV6-5 to TRBJ1-2; 10 nucleotides align to TRBD1. The V and J ends lost 0 bases and 4 bases, in that order; junction bases with no gene match: 8. The CDR3 has 17 amino acids. Germline V gene sequence: CDR1 MNHEY, CDR2 SVGAGI. CDR3 nucleotide sequence: TGTGCCAGCAGTTACTCTTTCGGGGGACAGGGGACCTATGGCTACACCTTC. This encodes CASSYSFGGQGTYGYTF.

CDR3 sequence reads: CASSFHPTEAFF. DNA of the CDR3: TGTGCCAGCAGCTTTCACCCCACTGAAGCTTTCTTT. The J gene is TRBJ1-1, the V gene TRBV7-9; the D is unclear. Germline V gives CDR1 SEHNR, CDR2 FQNEAQ (reference sequence). Trimming took off 3 bases at V and 4 bases at J, with 6 bases between the two ends. The CDR3 runs 12 residues.

V usage is TRBV7-8 and J usage is TRBJ1-5, with TRBD1 identical over 7 bases. V lost 5 bases, J lost 5 bases, and 6 bases stayed unmatched. The CDR3 is made up of 14 amino acids. Per the germline V gene, CDR1 is SGHVS and CDR2 is FQNEAQ. The CDR3 coding sequence is TGTGCCAGCAGCCCCGGAGGGGGCTATCAGCCCCAGCATTTT. This codes for CASSPGGGYQPQHF. The entire variable domain, with the rest obtained from reference TRBV7-8 and TRBJ1-5, is as follows: GAGVSQSPRYKVAKRGQDVALRCDPISGHVSLFWYQQALGQGPEFLTYFQNEAQLDKSGLPSDRFFAERPEGSVSTLKIQRTQQEDSAVYLCASSPGGGYQPQHFGDGTRLSIL.

This clonotype was detected ten times or more. The chain carries TRBV11-2 and TRBJ2-7; TRBD2 matches 13 bases. The V and J ends lost 5 bases and 7 bases, in that order; junction bases with no gene match: 11. Per the germline V gene, CDR1 is SGHAT and CDR2 is FQNNGV. CDR3 length: 16 amino acids. The CDR3 sequence is CASSGRLAGGLMEQYF. The CDR3 DNA sequence: TGTGCCAGCAGCGGAAGACTAGCGGGGGGTCTAATGGAGCAGTACTTC.